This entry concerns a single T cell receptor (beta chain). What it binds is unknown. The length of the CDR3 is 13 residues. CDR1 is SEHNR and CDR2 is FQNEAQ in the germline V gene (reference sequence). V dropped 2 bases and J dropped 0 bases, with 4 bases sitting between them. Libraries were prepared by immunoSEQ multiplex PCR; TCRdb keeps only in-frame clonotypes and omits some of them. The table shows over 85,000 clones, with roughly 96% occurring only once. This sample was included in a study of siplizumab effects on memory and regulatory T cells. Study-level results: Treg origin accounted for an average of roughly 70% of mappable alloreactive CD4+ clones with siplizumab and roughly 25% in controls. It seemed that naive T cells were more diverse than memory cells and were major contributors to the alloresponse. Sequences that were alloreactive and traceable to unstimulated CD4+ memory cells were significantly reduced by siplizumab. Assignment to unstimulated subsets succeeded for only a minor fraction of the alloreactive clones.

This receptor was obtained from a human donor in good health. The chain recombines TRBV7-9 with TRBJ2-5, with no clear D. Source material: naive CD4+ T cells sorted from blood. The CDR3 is CASSLTDQETQYF. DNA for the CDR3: TGTGCCAGCAGCTTAACAGACCAAGAGACCCAGTACTTC.